This T cell receptor beta chain was retrieved from a study of T cell responses to AZD1222 COVID-19 vaccine (TCRdb year 2021). Background for the entire study: AZD1222 recipients whose second dose came at about 4 weeks and those whose second dose came at about 12 weeks were combined into one group, since spike-specific TCR depth and breadth did not differ between the two schedules. A total of just over 230 trial participants underwent TCR sequencing, of whom around 210 had received two doses of AZD1222 and around 25 had received two doses of the MenACWY control vaccine. Trial participants were enrolled by age into 18-55, 56-69 and 70-plus year subgroups, with roughly 150, 30 and 60 TCR-sequenced participants respectively.

Points the paper makes about the study in general: Spike-specific TCR breadth and depth rose significantly after two AZD1222 doses compared with day 0 and with MenACWY recipients. Epitopes outside the regions mutated in the B.1.351 and B.1.1.7 variants were reportedly recognized by nearly half of the unique spike-specific TCRs. The vaccine-associated CD4 TCRs covered the entire spike protein, and the dominant responses fell in regions 160-218 and 743-854. In the small 56-69-year group, the increase in depth fell short of significance, most likely because of low power. Only 5 to 7 AZD1222 recipients were SARS-CoV-2 seropositive at baseline, limiting conclusions about previously exposed vaccinees. Participants were mostly white British, with more females than males. The authors suggested clonal diversity may have been underestimated. Because no samples from the day 14 peak response were available, repertoires could be characterized only after the peak T cell response.

For CDR1 and CDR2, the germline V gene lists MNHEY and SVGEGT. Measured from the cysteine to the phenylalanine, the CDR3 is 16 residues long. Here the CDR3 DNA is all that survives: 48 bases in frame from base 1. V is pared back by 0 bases and J by 0 bases, with 6 bases lying between the germline termini. The sample's time point label, in plain terms: baseline before first vaccination. Samples from vaccinated people were obtained from the UK trials COV001 and COV002, which included a single-blind randomized controlled phase 2/3 trial of AZD1222 (ChAdOx1 nCoV-19) in healthy adults. Trial participant PBMC samples were collected at day 0 and day 28 after the second dose for TCRbeta chain sequencing. Concerning this clone: Its antigen is unknown. One base away there is no much larger clone; base qualities are not given.

The CDR3 regions of human TCRbeta chains were analyzed by immunosequencing. Turning to the authors' computational methods: Repertoire TCRs were matched against a reference library of SARS-CoV-2-specific TCRs generated with the MIRA antigen-specificity platform. Breadth was defined as the fraction of unique TCRs that were SARS-CoV-2-associated. Depth was defined as the fraction of total T cells that were SARS-CoV-2-associated. Using the MIRA data, every spike-specific TCR was mapped to the spike region that the TCR reacted to and assigned to either a CD4 or a CD8 class. Log10-transformed breadth and depth values were compared by one-way ANOVA with Sidak's multiple comparisons tests. Not all clones reach the TCRdb copy of this immuneACCESS table, which keeps in-frame sequences only. Checked studies attribute under half of the gap to unresolved V genes and leave the rest unexplained. That table supplies the V and J calls and clone size; D and trimming were determined from the DNA. Present in this sample are some 120,000 clones, approximately 90% of which were seen just once. The ten top clones hold approximately 4.5% of the sample.

This specimen was peripheral blood, taken on day 0 of AZD1222 vaccination. The sequence was obtained from an adult in good health. The V gene is TRBV6-2 or TRBV6-3 and the J gene is TRBJ2-6; TRBD1 is a weak D gene call, 6 bases matching. At the DNA level, the sequence is TGTGCCAGCAGTTACTCGGACAGCTCTGGGGCCAACGTCCTGACTTTC. Its protein reads: CASSYSDSSGANVLTF.